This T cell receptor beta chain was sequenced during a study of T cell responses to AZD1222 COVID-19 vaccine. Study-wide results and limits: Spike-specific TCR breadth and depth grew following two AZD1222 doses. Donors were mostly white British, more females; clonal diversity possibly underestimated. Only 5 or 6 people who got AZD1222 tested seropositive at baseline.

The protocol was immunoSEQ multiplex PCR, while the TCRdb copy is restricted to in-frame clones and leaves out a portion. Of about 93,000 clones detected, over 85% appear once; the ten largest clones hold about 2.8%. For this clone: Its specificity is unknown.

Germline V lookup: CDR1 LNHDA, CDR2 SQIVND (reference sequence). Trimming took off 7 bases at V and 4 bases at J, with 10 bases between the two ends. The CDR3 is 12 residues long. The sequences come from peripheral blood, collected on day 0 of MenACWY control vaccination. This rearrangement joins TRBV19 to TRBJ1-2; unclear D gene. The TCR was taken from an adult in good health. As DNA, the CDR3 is TGTGCCAGTAACGACGGGAGCTATGGCTACACCTTC. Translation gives CASNDGSYGYTF.